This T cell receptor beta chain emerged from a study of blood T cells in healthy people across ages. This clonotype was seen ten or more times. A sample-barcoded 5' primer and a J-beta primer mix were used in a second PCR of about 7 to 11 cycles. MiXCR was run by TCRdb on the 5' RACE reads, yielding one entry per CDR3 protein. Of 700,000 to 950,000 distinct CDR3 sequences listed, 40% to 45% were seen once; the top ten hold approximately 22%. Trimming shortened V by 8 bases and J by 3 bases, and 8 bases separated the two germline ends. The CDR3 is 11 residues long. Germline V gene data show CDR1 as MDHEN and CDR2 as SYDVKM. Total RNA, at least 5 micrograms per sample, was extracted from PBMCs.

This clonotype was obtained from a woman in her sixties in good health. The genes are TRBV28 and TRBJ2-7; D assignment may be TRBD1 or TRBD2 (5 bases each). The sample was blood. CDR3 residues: CASRDLYEQYF. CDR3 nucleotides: TGTGCCAGCCGGGACCTCTACGAGCAGTACTTC. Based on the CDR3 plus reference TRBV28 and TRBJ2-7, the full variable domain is DVKVTQSSRYLVKRTGEKVFLECVQDMDHENMFWYRQDPGLGLRLIYFSYDVKMKEKGDIPEGYSVSREKKERFSLILESASTNQTSMYLCASRDLYEQYFGPGTRLTVT.